What follows are 15 T cell receptor beta chains derived from one specimen sequenced in a study of identical twins (dated by TCRdb to 2015 to 2016). Libraries were prepared through 5' RACE. Instrument on record: Illumina HiSeq 2000. TCRdb cleaned the public reads at Q25 with fastp, built clones with MiXCR and kept in-frame beta chains. CDR3 protein duplicates are merged, each entry listing the most common genes and DNA. The table for this sample lists 700,000 or so distinct CDR3 sequences; about 9.4% of them were counted only once. The ten most abundant clones make up 0.75% to 1% of the sample. The same specimen was also included in a second study, on yellow fever vaccine responses in identical twins.

The sample comprised PBMCs. All receptors come from a woman between 18 and 29 years old in good health.

Ten or more counts support this clonotype. V gene TRBV14 combines with J gene TRBJ2-1; D is undetermined. V was pared by 3 bases and J by 7 bases, with 10 bases between. Germline-derived CDR1 and CDR2 are SGHDN and FVKESK. The CDR3 covers 13 residues. This chain's CDR3 is CASSQGSRNEQFF. The DNA of the CDR3 is TGTGCCAGCAGCCAGGGGTCTAGGAATGAGCAGTTCTTC.

In this sample, this clonotype turned up many times. This rearrangement joins TRBV5-1 to TRBJ2-1; TRBD1 is a possible D gene (5 bases). Germline lookup yields CDR1 SGHRS and CDR2 YFSETQ. The CDR3 has 14 amino acids. V lost 0 bases, J lost 3 bases, and 7 bases lay in between. The CDR3, as DNA: TGCGCCAGCAGCTTGGGGGGCTACTACAATGAGCAGTTCTTC. Amino acid sequence: CASSLGGYYNEQFF.

The table lists this clonotype with many counts. The chain has TRBV7-9 and TRBJ1-6; a possible D gene is TRBD1 (5 bases). This CDR3 comprises 13 residues. Germline lookup yields CDR1 SEHNR and CDR2 FQNEAQ (reference sequence). The V gene lost 7 bases and the J gene lost 9 bases, with 13 bases spanning the gap. CDR3 in DNA: TGTGCCAGCACCCGGGACGTGAGTTCACCCCTCCACTTT. Translation gives CASTRDVSSPLHF.

This clonotype has just a few counts. CDR3 coding DNA: TGCAGTGCTACCGGACCTCTGGTCGACAACGTCCTGACTTTC. It codes for CSATGPLVDNVLTF. The rearrangement uses TRBV20-1 and TRBJ2-6; no reliable D call. The CDR3 runs to 14 residues. Trimming shortened V by 4 bases and J by 9 bases, and 16 bases separated the two germline ends. Germline CDR1 DFQATT, CDR2 SNEGSKA (reference sequence).

Ten or more counts support this clonotype. The chain employs TRBV2 and TRBJ2-1; D is undetermined. Germline V gene data show CDR1 as SNHLY and CDR2 as FYNNEI. The ends were cut back, 5 bases at V and 0 bases at J, with 20 bases in the middle. The CDR3 totals 18 residues. CDR3 sequence reads: CASSPGLPWKSSYNEQFF. CDR3 coding DNA: TGTGCCAGCAGTCCCGGGCTTCCTTGGAAAAGCTCCTACAATGAGCAGTTCTTC.

This clonotype has at least ten counts. This sequence joins TRBV20-1 and TRBJ2-7, with 8 nucleotides matching TRBD2. Germline trimming cut 5 bases from V and 2 bases from J; bases unmatched to any gene: 14. Germline CDR1 and CDR2: DFQATT and SNEGSKA (reference sequence). The CDR3 covers 16 residues. This CDR3 is CSAHKISLAATYEQYF. DNA for the CDR3: TGCAGTGCTCATAAGATTTCACTAGCGGCCACCTACGAGCAGTACTTC.

CDR3 nucleotides: TGCAGTGCTAGAGATCGCGAAGCGGGAGGATACGAGCAGTACTTC. This translates into CSARDREAGGYEQYF. J is TRBJ2-7 and V is TRBV20-1; 9 bases map to TRBD2. The germline V gene encodes CDR1 DFQATT and CDR2 SNEGSKA (reference sequence). This CDR3 has 15 residues. Trimming removed 0 bases from V and 4 bases from J; junction bases left unmatched: 7.

This clonotype has at least ten counts. V is TRBV29-1 and J is TRBJ2-2; no clear D. The CDR3 has 13 residues. Trimming took 7 bases from V and 4 from J, leaving 13 bases between them. Germline V gene lookup returns CDR1 SQVTM and CDR2 ANQGSEA. The CDR3 reads CSATKGATGELFF. Here the CDR3 DNA reads TGCAGCGCTACCAAAGGAGCCACCGGGGAGCTGTTTTTT.

The gene calls are TRBV3-1 and TRBJ1-4; unclear D gene. The CDR3 loop spans 12 amino acids. Between the trimmed V and J ends, which lost 3 bases and 8 bases, there was a span of 7 bases. CDR1 is LGHDT and CDR2 is YNNKEL in the germline V gene (reference sequence). In nucleotides, the CDR3 is TGTGCCAGCAGCCACCTAGCAGAAAAACTGTTTTTT. This codes for CASSHLAEKLFF.

In this sample, this clonotype turned up a few times. The rearrangement uses TRBV7-9 and TRBJ2-7; D is possibly TRBD2 (6 bases). Trimming shortened V by 3 bases and J by 5 bases, and 11 bases separated the two germline ends. This CDR3 has 13 residues. Germline V gene data show CDR1 as SEHNR and CDR2 as FQNEAQ (reference sequence). CDR3 sequence (DNA): TGTGCCAGCAGCTTCGCGGGGATCCACGAGCAGTACTTC. Its protein is CASSFAGIHEQYF.

The rearrangement links TRBV12-3 or TRBV12-4 to TRBJ2-1; the D gene is possibly TRBD2 (7 bases). The CDR3 consists of 16 residues. Trimming stripped 6 bases from V and 1 base from J, with 16 bases between. The CDR3 nucleotides read TGTGCCAGCAGGTCAGGTCGGGGGGCGTCCTACAATGAGCAGTTCTTC. Translation gives CASRSGRGASYNEQFF.

At least ten counts were recorded for this clonotype. The chain carries TRBV29-1 and TRBJ2-7, with D tentatively TRBD2 (6 bases). Trimming pared 7 bases from V and 2 bases from J, leaving 18 bases between. Germline V lookup: CDR1 SQVTM, CDR2 ANQGSEA. The CDR3 extends over 14 amino acids. The CDR3 here is CSGLLAEEPYEQYF. CDR3 nucleotides: TGCAGCGGTCTATTAGCGGAGGAACCCTACGAGCAGTACTTC.

This clonotype was recorded at least ten times. J is TRBJ1-3 and V is TRBV5-6; tentatively, D is TRBD1 (5 bases). Germline V gives CDR1 SGHDT, CDR2 YYEEEE. The length of the CDR3 is 14 residues. The germline V and J ends were trimmed by 4 bases and 2 bases, with 10 bases remaining between them. The CDR3 bases are TGTGCCAGCAGCGTGGGACTTCCTGGAAACACCATATATTTT. This sequence encodes CASSVGLPGNTIYF.

This clonotype was counted ten times or more. The chain joins TRBV12-3 or TRBV12-4 to TRBJ2-5, with a possible D match to TRBD2 (5 bases). Trimming took 2 bases from V and 2 from J, leaving 9 bases between them. The CDR3 covers 14 residues. The CDR3 sequence: CASSLFEGQETQYF. In DNA form, the CDR3 reads TGTGCCAGCAGTTTATTTGAGGGTCAAGAGACCCAGTACTTC.

This clonotype was seen a handful of times. V is TRBV14 and J is TRBJ2-7, with 10 bases that match TRBD2. Germline values: CDR1 SGHDN, CDR2 FVKESK. There are 17 residues in the CDR3. The ends lost 0 bases at V and 7 bases at J; junction bases unmatched: 12. CDR3 nucleotide sequence: TGTGCCAGCAGCCAAGATATGGGGACTAGCGTCGGTCGAGAGCAGTACTTC. Encoded protein: CASSQDMGTSVGREQYF. Together with reference TRBV14 and TRBJ2-7, the CDR3 gives the full variable domain: EAGVTQFPSHSVIEKGQTVTLRCDPISGHDNLYWYRRVMGKEIKFLLHFVKESKQDESGMPNNRFLAERTGGTYSTLKVQPAELEDSGVYFCASSQDMGTSVGREQYFGPGTRLTVT.